This TCR beta chain was sequenced during a study of blood T cell repertoires in COVID-19. Turning to the study itself: Acute-phase and convalescent COVID-19 samples originated in the United States, Italy and Spain. T cells, B-cell-depleted T cells, or PBMCs supplied cDNA or gDNA.

Trimming removed 3 bases from V and 1 base from J; junction bases left unmatched: 2. The length of the CDR3 is 14 residues. Authors' data handling: Counts of nucleated cells, estimated from reference gene primer amplification, were obtained. The data were produced by immunoSEQ multiplex PCR, yet TCRdb's version contains in-frame clones alone and is incomplete. The DNA was the basis for D and trimming; V, J and clone size are from that table. The sample holds about 180,000 clones; 83% are singletons and the top ten take about 1.5%. Sequenced material: peripheral blood. The receptor was isolated from a human donor in a cohort sampled during active COVID-19. The chain links TRBV5-3 to TRBJ1-2, with 8 nucleotides matching TRBD1. TRBV5-3 has ORF status, its function being uncertain. Here the CDR3 reads CARSSDRVNYGYTF. CDR3 coding DNA: TGTGCCAGAAGCTCGGACAGGGTTAACTATGGCTACACCTTC.